The 30 T cell receptor beta chains listed next were all sequenced from one sample in a study of blood T cell repertoires in COVID-19. The table came from immunoSEQ multiplex PCR; TCRdb's copy has only in-frame clones and leaves some out. Seen here are 200,000 to 250,000 clones, 75% to 85% observed once, and the top ten hold roughly 13%. Sequenced: peripheral blood. These receptor sequences come from a human donor in a cohort sampled during active COVID-19.

The J gene is TRBJ2-1, the V gene TRBV9; tentative D call: TRBD2 (5 bases). Germline V gene lookup returns CDR1 SGDLS and CDR2 YYNGEE. V was cut by 5 bases and J by 2 bases, with 11 bases left in between. The CDR3 spans 14 residues. The CDR3 loop is CASSGWGAYNEQFF. In DNA form, the CDR3 reads TGTGCCAGCAGTGGTTGGGGAGCCTACAATGAGCAGTTCTTC.

This clone was detected only a few times. This chain joins TRBV4-1 and TRBJ2-7; TRBD2 agrees at 11 bases. From germline, CDR1 is MGHRA and CDR2 YSYEKL. V dropped 2 bases and J dropped 1; count of bases not matched to a gene: 4. This CDR3 comprises 16 residues. The CDR3 DNA sequence: TGCGCCAGCAGCCAAATCGGGACTAGCGGTTCCTACGAGCAGTACTTC. Amino acid sequence: CASSQIGTSGSYEQYF.

This clone was detected ten times or more. J is TRBJ1-4 and V is TRBV7-9; 7 bases are shared with TRBD1. The CDR3 extends over 15 amino acids. The V segment lost 2 bases and the J segment 13 bases; nucleotides outside the gene matches: 13. The germline gives CDR1 SEHNR, CDR2 FQNEAQ (reference sequence). DNA for the CDR3: TGTGCCAGCAGCTTAATAGTGACGGGGGACAGTCGACTGTTTTTT. This encodes CASSLIVTGDSRLFF.

This clone was found a few times. This chain uses TRBV10-3 with TRBJ2-2; D ambiguous. In germline, CDR1 is ENHRY, CDR2 SYGVKD. The CDR3 totals 15 residues. The V gene lost 6 bases and the J gene lost 5 bases, with 16 bases spanning the gap. The CDR3 DNA is TGTGCCATCAGCGAATATTCGGCCGGGACCGGGGAGCTGTTTTTT. Protein sequence: CAISEYSAGTGELFF.

The rearrangement joins TRBV11-2 to TRBJ2-1, with a weak D call TRBD2 (6 bases). The ends were cut back, 6 bases at V and 8 bases at J, with 17 bases in the middle. Germline CDR1 reads SGHAT; CDR2 reads FQNNGV. CDR3 length: 14 residues. The CDR3 nucleotides are TGTGCCAGCAGGTTCAGGAGGGGTCGGGATGAGCAGTTCTTC. It specifies CASRFRRGRDEQFF.

V is TRBV6-5 and J is TRBJ1-2; no firm D call. The CDR3 is made up of 14 amino acids. The V end was cut by 2 bases, the J end by 8 bases, with 15 bases between. Germline values: CDR1 MNHEY, CDR2 SVGAGI. The CDR3 bases are TGTGCCAGCAGTTACAGGGAGGGCAGCTACGGCTACACCTTC. Its protein product is CASSYREGSYGYTF.

The chain has TRBV4-1 and TRBJ2-1, with D perhaps matching TRBD2 (5 bases). The V and J ends lost 4 bases and 4 bases respectively, with 14 bases between them. The CDR3 covers 15 residues. Germline CDR1 is MGHRA and CDR2 is YSYEKL. This chain's CDR3 is CASSPRISGYNEQFF. The CDR3 DNA sequence: TGCGCCAGCAGCCCAAGGATAAGCGGTTACAATGAGCAGTTCTTC.

This clone was counted a few times. The V and J genes are TRBV6-1 and TRBJ2-7; 13 positions match TRBD2. Germline-derived CDR1 and CDR2 are MNHNS and SASEGT. The CDR3 extends over 16 amino acids. The V gene end was trimmed by 4 bases and the J gene end by 3 bases; junction bases not matched to a gene: 6. The DNA for the CDR3 is TGTGCCAGCAGTGCCCGGACTAGCGGGAGAGTCTACGAGCAGTACTTC. It specifies CASSARTSGRVYEQYF.

The chain carries TRBV6-5 and TRBJ1-5; D perhaps matches TRBD1 (5 bases). The CDR3 extends over 15 amino acids. Trimming left V 2 bases short and J 3 bases short, with 11 bases between. Germline-derived CDR1 and CDR2 are MNHEY and SVGAGI. CDR3 nucleotides: TGTGCCAGCAGTTACGATTCAGGGAACAATCAGCCCCAGCATTTT. It encodes CASSYDSGNNQPQHF.

This sequence joins TRBV5-6 and TRBJ1-2, with D tentatively TRBD1 (5 bases). This CDR3 has 13 residues. Germline lookup yields CDR1 SGHDT and CDR2 YYEEEE. V dropped 2 bases and J dropped 6 bases, with 11 bases sitting between them. Here the CDR3 DNA reads TGTGCCAGCAGCTTTCCGCAGGGTGATGGCTACACCTTC. Protein product: CASSFPQGDGYTF.

The chain carries TRBV9 and TRBJ2-3; 11 bases agree with TRBD2. The CDR3 has 15 residues. Germline assignment: CDR1 SGDLS and CDR2 YYNGEE. Germline trimming cut 5 bases from V and 4 bases from J; bases unmatched to any gene: 6. The CDR3 DNA is TGTGCCAGCAGTGAAACTAGCGGGAGTTCAGATACGCAGTATTTT. Its protein is CASSETSGSSDTQYF.

This clone has a single count. The CDR3 sequence is CASSPIAGAYEQYF. The CDR3 DNA is TGTGCCAGCAGCCCAATAGCGGGAGCCTACGAGCAGTACTTC. The chain recombines TRBV28 with TRBJ2-7, with 9 positions matching TRBD2. From germline, CDR1 is MDHEN and CDR2 SYDVKM. The CDR3 sequence is 14 residues long. V was clipped by 6 bases and J by 2 bases; unmatched bases: 5.

V usage is TRBV30 and J usage is TRBJ1-2; 7 nucleotides match TRBD1. The CDR3 runs 14 residues. CDR1 is GTSNPN and CDR2 is SVGIG in the germline V gene (reference sequence). Losses at the gene ends were 8 bases for V and 4 bases for J; bases not matched to a gene: 13. The DNA of the CDR3 is TGTGCCGCCGGCGGGACAGCCTTATTCTATGGCTACACCTTC. Its protein product is CAAGGTALFYGYTF.

The chain links TRBV27 to TRBJ2-4; 7 nucleotides align to TRBD2. The V gene's germline CDR1 is MNHEY and CDR2 SMNVEV (reference sequence). The CDR3 runs 13 residues. Trimming took 3 bases from V and 8 from J; bases not matched to a gene: 4. The CDR3 nucleotides are TGTGCCAGCAGTTTGGGGAGGGTCGACATTCAGTACTTC. Amino acid sequence: CASSLGRVDIQYF.

V and J are TRBV3-1 (or the pseudogene TRBV3-2) and TRBJ2-7, with 8 bases matching TRBD1. Germline CDR1 reads LGHDT; CDR2 reads YNNKEL (reference sequence). The CDR3 is 15 amino acids. Trimming removed 4 bases from V and 3 bases from J; junction bases left unmatched: 8. CDR3 DNA: TGTGCCAGCAGCCTTACCGGGACAGGAATCTACGAGCAGTACTTC. This encodes CASSLTGTGIYEQYF.

The CDR3 DNA reads TGCGCCAGCAGCGTGGACGGACAGGGGACCACCGGGGAGCTGTTTTTT. Its protein is CASSVDGQGTTGELFF. The chain uses TRBV5-1 and TRBJ2-2; 9 bases map to TRBD1. The ends lost 4 bases at V and 4 bases at J; junction bases unmatched: 8. CDR1 is SGHRS, CDR2 YFSETQ, per germline. The CDR3 is made up of 16 amino acids.

The chain links TRBV27 to TRBJ2-1, with 7 bases that match TRBD2. V shed 5 bases, J shed 10 bases, and the junction held 5 bases outside the gene matches. There are 12 residues in the CDR3. Germline CDR1 reads MNHEY; CDR2 reads SMNVEV (reference sequence). CDR3 loop: CASSLMGGEQFF. The DNA for the CDR3 is TGTGCCAGCAGTCTCATGGGGGGGGAGCAGTTCTTC.

The V gene is TRBV11-2, the J gene TRBJ1-1; D ambiguous. Germline loops: CDR1 SGHAT, CDR2 FQNNGV. The CDR3 spans 15 residues. Trimming removed 0 bases from V and 7 bases from J, with 15 bases in between. This CDR3 is CASSLDPRLPNEAFF. The CDR3 nucleotides read TGTGCCAGCAGCTTAGACCCGCGTCTGCCTAATGAAGCTTTCTTT.

This chain uses TRBV5-4 with TRBJ2-5; D might be TRBD1 (6 bases). Germline V lookup: CDR1 SGHNT, CDR2 YYREEE (reference sequence). This CDR3 is 16 amino acids long. V lost 0 bases and J 4 bases, leaving 16 bases between the germline ends. The chain's CDR3 is CASSLGLGARGETQYF. CDR3 sequence (DNA): TGTGCCAGCAGCTTGGGGTTGGGGGCCCGAGGAGAGACCCAGTACTTC.

This chain joins TRBV5-6 and TRBJ2-5; D uncertain. V lost 6 bases and J lost 2, with 17 bases in between. Germline loops: CDR1 SGHDT, CDR2 YYEEEE. The CDR3 is 15 amino acids. CDR3 protein: CASTLVERIQETQYF. The CDR3 DNA follows: TGTGCCAGCACCCTTGTAGAAAGAATACAAGAGACCCAGTACTTC.

J is TRBJ2-4 and V is TRBV19; 9 nucleotides align to TRBD2. The CDR3 extends over 13 amino acids. Germline V gene sequence: CDR1 LNHDA, CDR2 SQIVND (reference sequence). The ends lost 4 bases at V and 8 bases at J; junction bases unmatched: 3. CDR3 in amino acids: CASSTVAGDIQYF. The CDR3 DNA is TGTGCCAGTAGTACTGTAGCGGGAGACATTCAGTACTTC. Based on the CDR3 plus reference TRBV19 and TRBJ2-4, the full variable domain is DGGITQSPKYLFRKEGQNVTLSCEQNLNHDAMYWYRQDPGQGLRLIYYSQIVNDFQKGDIAEGYSVSREKKESFPLTVTSAQKNPTAFYLCASSTVAGDIQYFGAGTRLSVL.

The rearrangement uses TRBV18 and TRBJ1-5; 9 bases are shared with TRBD1. The CDR3 loop spans 14 amino acids. Losses at the gene ends were 6 bases for V and 3 bases for J; bases not matched to a gene: 3. Per germline, CDR1 KGHSH and CDR2 LQKENI. CDR3 sequence reads: CASSRTGDNQPQHF. Written as DNA, the CDR3 is TGTGCCAGCTCGAGGACAGGGGACAATCAGCCCCAGCATTTT.

The genes are TRBV19 and TRBJ1-2; D might be TRBD1 (5 bases). Deletions cut 3 bases from V and 4 bases from J, with 9 bases between. Germline V gene data show CDR1 as LNHDA and CDR2 as SQIVND (reference sequence). This CDR3 comprises 13 residues. CDR3 residues: CASSISQVYGYTF. CDR3 sequence (DNA): TGTGCCAGTAGTATTTCACAGGTCTATGGCTACACCTTC.

The rearrangement joins TRBV10-2 to TRBJ2-7, with D possibly TRBD2 on 6 matching bases. Germline V lookup: CDR1 WSHSY, CDR2 SAAADI. V was cut by 0 bases and J by 4 bases, with 10 bases left in between. The CDR3 is 14 amino acids. The CDR3 loop is CASSESEGKYEQYF. CDR3 bases: TGCGCCAGCAGTGAGTCGGAGGGGAAATACGAGCAGTACTTC.

The V gene is TRBV30, the J gene TRBJ2-5; the D is unclear. The CDR3 consists of 11 residues. V shed 8 bases and J shed 3 bases, with 10 bases lying between them. Germline V gene sequence: CDR1 GTSNPN, CDR2 SVGIG (reference sequence). CDR3 sequence (DNA): TGTGCCGCCCCCCTAGAAGAGACCCAGTACTTC. This gives the protein CAAPLEETQYF.

The chain recombines TRBV5-6 with TRBJ2-1; TRBD1 matches 10 bases. The CDR3 is 14 residues long. Germline V gives CDR1 SGHDT, CDR2 YYEEEE. Trimming at V came to 3 bases and at J to 8 bases, leaving 5 bases not matched to a gene. In DNA form, the CDR3 reads TGTGCCAGCAGCTGGACAGGGGGTATGGATGAGCAGTTCTTC. It specifies CASSWTGGMDEQFF.

The genes are TRBV18 and TRBJ1-5; perhaps TRBD1 as D (5 bases). The CDR3 runs to 16 residues. Germline V gives CDR1 KGHSH, CDR2 LQKENI. Trimming removed 0 bases at V and 2 bases at J, with 11 bases between. The CDR3 region is CASSPPVRAGNQPQHF. The CDR3 DNA reads as TGTGCCAGCTCACCACCGGTCAGGGCCGGCAATCAGCCCCAGCATTTT.

This clone appeared once. The chain employs TRBV28 and TRBJ2-2; no definite D call. CDR1 MDHEN and CDR2 SYDVKM come from the germline V gene. Trimming shortened V by 3 bases and J by 1 base, and 3 bases separated the two germline ends. The CDR3 runs to 13 residues. CDR3 residues: CASSLRNTGELFF. CDR3 sequence (DNA): TGTGCCAGCAGTTTGAGGAACACCGGGGAGCTGTTTTTT.

The rearrangement uses TRBV4-2 and TRBJ2-1; TRBD2 aligns across 7 bases. V shed 4 bases and J 0 bases; nucleotides not matched to a gene: 6. Germline CDR1 and CDR2: LGHNA and YNFKEQ. This CDR3 has 16 amino acids. The CDR3, as DNA: TGTGCCAGCAGCCGGACCCTAGCGGACTCCTACAATGAGCAGTTCTTC. It is translated as CASSRTLADSYNEQFF.

The chain is built from TRBV15 and TRBJ2-5, with 8 bases aligning to TRBD1. The germline CDR1 and CDR2 sequences are LNHNV and YYDKDF (reference sequence). V gave up 3 bases and J gave up 5 bases; unmatched junction bases: 8. The CDR3 loop spans 15 amino acids. In DNA form, the CDR3 reads TGTGCCACCAGCAGTATGTGGACAGGGCGGGAGACCCAGTACTTC. It is translated as CATSSMWTGRETQYF. Complete variable domain (other parts from reference TRBV15 and TRBJ2-5): DAMVIQNPRYQVTQFGKPVTLSCSQTLNHNVMYWYQQKSSQAPKLLFHYYDKDFNNEADTPDNFQSRRPNTSFCFLDIRSPGLGDTAMYLCATSSMWTGRETQYFGPGTRLLVL.